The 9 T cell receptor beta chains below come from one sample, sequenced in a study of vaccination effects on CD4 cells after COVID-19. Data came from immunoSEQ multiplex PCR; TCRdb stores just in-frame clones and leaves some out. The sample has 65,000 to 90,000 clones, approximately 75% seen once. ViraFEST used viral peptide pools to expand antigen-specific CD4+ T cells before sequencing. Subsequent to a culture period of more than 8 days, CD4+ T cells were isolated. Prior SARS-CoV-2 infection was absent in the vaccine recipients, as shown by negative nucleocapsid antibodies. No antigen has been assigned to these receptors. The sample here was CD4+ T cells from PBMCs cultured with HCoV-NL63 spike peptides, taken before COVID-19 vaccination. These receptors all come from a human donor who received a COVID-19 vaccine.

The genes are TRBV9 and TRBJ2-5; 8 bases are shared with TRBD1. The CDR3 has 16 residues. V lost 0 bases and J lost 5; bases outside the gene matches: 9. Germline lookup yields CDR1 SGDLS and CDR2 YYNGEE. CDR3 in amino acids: CASSVAGGRGQETQYF. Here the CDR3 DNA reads TGTGCCAGCAGCGTAGCCGGTGGCAGGGGGCAGGAGACCCAGTACTTC.

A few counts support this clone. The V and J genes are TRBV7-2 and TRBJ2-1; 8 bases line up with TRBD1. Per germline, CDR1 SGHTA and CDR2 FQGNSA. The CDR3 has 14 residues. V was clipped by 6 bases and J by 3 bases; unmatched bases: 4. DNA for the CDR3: TGTGCCAGCAGACCCGGGACAGGCTACAATGAGCAGTTCTTC. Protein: CASRPGTGYNEQFF.

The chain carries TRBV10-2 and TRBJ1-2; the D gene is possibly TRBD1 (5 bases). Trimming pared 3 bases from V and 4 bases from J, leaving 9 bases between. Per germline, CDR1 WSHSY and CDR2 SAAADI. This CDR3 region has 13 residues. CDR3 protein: CASSDDRLYGYTF. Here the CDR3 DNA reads TGCGCCAGCAGTGATGACAGACTCTATGGCTACACCTTC.

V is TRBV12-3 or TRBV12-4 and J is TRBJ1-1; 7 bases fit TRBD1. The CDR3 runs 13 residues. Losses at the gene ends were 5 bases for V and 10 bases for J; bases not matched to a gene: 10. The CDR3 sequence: CASSQTRQGRAFF. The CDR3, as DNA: TGTGCCAGCAGTCAAACTCGACAGGGACGAGCTTTCTTT.

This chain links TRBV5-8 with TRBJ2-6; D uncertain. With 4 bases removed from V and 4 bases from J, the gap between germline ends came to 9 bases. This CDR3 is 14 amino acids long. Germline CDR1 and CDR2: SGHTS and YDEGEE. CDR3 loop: CASSLVVGANVLTF. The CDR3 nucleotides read TGTGCCAGCAGCCTGGTCGTCGGGGCCAACGTCCTGACTTTC. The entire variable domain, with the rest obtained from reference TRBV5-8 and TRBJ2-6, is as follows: EAGVTQSPTHLIKTRGQQATLRCSPISGHTSVYWYQQALGLGLQFLLWYDEGEERNRGNFPPRFSGRQFPNYSSELNVNALELEDSALYLCASSLVVGANVLTFGAGSRLTVL.

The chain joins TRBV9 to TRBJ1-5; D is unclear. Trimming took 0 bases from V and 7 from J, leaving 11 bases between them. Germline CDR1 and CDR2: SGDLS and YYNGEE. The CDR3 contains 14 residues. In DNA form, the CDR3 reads TGTGCCAGCAGCGTAGACGGCCAGCTGCAGCCCCAGCATTTT. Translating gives CASSVDGQLQPQHF.

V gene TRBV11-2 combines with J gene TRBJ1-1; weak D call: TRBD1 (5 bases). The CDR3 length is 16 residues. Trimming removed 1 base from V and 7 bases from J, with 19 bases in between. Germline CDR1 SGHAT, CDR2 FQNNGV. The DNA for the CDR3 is TGTGCCAGCAGCTTAGCCCCTGGCCAGGGCCCGGGTGAAGCTTTCTTT. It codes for CASSLAPGQGPGEAFF.

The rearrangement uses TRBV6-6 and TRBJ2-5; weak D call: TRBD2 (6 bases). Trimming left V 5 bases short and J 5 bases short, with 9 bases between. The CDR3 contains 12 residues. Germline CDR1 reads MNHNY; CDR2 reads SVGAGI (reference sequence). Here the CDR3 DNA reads TGTGCCAGCAGTCGGGAGATGGAGACCCAGTACTTC. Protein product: CASSREMETQYF.

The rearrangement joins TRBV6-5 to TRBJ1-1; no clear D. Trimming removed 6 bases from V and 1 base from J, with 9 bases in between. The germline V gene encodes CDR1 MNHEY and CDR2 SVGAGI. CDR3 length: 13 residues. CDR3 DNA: TGTGCCAGCAGCCCGACAAAGAACACTGAAGCTTTCTTT. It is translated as CASSPTKNTEAFF.